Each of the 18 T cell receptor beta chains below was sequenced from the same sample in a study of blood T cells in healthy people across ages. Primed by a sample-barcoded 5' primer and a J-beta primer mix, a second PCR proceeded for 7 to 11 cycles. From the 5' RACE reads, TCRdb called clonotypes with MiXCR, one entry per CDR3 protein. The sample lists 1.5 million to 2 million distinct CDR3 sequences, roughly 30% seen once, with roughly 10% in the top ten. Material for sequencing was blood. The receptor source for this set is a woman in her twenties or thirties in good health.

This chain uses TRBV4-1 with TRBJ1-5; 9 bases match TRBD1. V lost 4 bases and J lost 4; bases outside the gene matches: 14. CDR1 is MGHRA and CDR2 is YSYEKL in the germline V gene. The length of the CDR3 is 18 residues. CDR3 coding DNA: TGCGCCAGCAGCCCTGGCCCCCTGAGGGACAGGGATAATCAGCCCCAGCATTTT. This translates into CASSPGPLRDRDNQPQHF.

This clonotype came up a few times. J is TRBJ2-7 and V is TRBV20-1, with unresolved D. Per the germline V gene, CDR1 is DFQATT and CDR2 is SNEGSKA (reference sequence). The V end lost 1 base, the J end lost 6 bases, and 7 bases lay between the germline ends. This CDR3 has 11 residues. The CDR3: CSARVLTEQYF. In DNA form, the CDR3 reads TGCAGTGCTAGAGTCCTGACCGAGCAGTACTTC.

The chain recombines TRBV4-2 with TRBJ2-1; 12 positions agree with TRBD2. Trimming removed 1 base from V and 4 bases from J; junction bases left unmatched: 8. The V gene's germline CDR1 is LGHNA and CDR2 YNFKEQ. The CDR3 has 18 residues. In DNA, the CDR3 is TGTGCCAGCAGCCAAGCCTCGCGGACTAGCGGGAAATACAATGAGCAGTTCTTC. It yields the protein CASSQASRTSGKYNEQFF.

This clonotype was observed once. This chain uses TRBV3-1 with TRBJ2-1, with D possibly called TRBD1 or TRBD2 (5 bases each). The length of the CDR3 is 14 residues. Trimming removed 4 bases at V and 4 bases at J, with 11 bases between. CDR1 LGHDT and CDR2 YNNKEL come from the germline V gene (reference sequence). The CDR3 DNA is TGTGCCAGCAGCCGGGACGGAGAGTACAATGAGCAGTTCTTC. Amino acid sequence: CASSRDGEYNEQFF.

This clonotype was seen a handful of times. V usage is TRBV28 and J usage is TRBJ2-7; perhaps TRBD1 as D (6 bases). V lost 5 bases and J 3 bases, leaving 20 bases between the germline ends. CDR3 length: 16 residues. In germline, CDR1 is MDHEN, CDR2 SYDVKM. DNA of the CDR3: TGTGCCAGCAGTATACGGCAAACAGGGTTAAACTACGAGCAGTACTTC. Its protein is CASSIRQTGLNYEQYF.

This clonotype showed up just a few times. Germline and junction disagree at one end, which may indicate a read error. CDR3 residues: CASSFRGTNTDTLYF. CDR3 nucleotides: TGCGCCAGCAGCTTCCGCGGGACGAACACAGATACGCTGTATTTT. The V and J genes are TRBV5-1 and TRBJ2-3; D possibly corresponds to TRBD2 (6 bases). Per the germline V gene, CDR1 is SGHRS and CDR2 is YFSETQ. The CDR3 length is 15 residues.

The DNA for the CDR3 is TGTGCCAGCAGTGAAGGGGGGACCTACCTTGGGGGCACTGAAGCTTTCTTT. This sequence encodes CASSEGGTYLGGTEAFF. The chain carries TRBV2 and TRBJ1-1, with D perhaps TRBD1 (5 bases). This CDR3 spans 17 amino acids. The V gene lost 1 base and the J gene lost 4 bases, with 19 bases spanning the gap. CDR1 is SNHLY and CDR2 is FYNNEI in the germline V gene.

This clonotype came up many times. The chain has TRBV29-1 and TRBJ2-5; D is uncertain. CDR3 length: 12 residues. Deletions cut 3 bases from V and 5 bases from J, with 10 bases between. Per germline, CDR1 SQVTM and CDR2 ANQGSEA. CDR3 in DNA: TGCAGCGTTGATATGGCGGCGGAGACCCAGTACTTC. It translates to CSVDMAAETQYF.

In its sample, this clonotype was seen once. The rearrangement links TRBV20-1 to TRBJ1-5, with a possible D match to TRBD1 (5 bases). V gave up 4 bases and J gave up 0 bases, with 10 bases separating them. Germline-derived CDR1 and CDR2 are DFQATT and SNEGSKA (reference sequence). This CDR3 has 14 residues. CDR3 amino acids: CSATRGNSNQPQHF. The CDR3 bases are TGCAGTGCTACCCGGGGGAATAGCAATCAGCCCCAGCATTTT.

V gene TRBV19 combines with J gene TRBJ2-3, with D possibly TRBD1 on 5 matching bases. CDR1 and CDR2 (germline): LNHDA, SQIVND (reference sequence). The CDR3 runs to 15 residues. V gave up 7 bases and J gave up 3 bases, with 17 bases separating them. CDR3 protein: CASTPRRTRTDTQYF. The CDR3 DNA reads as TGTGCCAGTACTCCGAGGCGGACAAGAACAGATACGCAGTATTTT.

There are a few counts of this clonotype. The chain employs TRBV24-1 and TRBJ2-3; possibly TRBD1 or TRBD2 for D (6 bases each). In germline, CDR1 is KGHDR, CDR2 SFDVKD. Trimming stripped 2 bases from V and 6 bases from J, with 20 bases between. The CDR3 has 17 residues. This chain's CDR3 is CATSDWGAGHKEDTQYF. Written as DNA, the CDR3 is TGTGCCACCAGTGATTGGGGGGCAGGACATAAGGAGGATACGCAGTATTTT.

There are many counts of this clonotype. CDR3 sequence: CSVEDDGLGGYTQYF. The CDR3, as DNA: TGCAGCGTTGAAGATGACGGGCTTGGGGGCTATACGCAGTATTTT. V gene TRBV29-1 combines with J gene TRBJ2-3; TRBD1 might be the D (6 bases). The germline CDR1 and CDR2 sequences are SQVTM and ANQGSEA. CDR3 length: 15 amino acids. V was clipped by 0 bases and J by 7 bases, with 17 bases between them.

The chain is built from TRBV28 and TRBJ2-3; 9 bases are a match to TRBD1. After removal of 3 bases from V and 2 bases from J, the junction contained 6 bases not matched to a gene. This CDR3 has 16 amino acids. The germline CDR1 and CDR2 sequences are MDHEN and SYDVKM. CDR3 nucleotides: TGTGCCAGCAGTTTGGGGACAGGGCTATTCACAGATACGCAGTATTTT. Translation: CASSLGTGLFTDTQYF.

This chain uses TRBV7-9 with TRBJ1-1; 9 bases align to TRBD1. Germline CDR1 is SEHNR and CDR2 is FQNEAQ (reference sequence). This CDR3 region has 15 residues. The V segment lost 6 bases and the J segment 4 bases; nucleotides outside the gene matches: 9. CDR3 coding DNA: TGTGCCAGCAGTAAACCTAGGGACAGGGCCACTGAAGCTTTCTTT. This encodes CASSKPRDRATEAFF.

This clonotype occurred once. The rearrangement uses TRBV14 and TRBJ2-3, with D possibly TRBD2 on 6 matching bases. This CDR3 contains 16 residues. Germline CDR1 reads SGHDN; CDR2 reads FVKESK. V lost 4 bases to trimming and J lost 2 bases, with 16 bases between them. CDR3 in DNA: TGTGCCAGCAGCCCGGGAGAAAGCGTATACACAGATACGCAGTATTTT. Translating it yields CASSPGESVYTDTQYF.

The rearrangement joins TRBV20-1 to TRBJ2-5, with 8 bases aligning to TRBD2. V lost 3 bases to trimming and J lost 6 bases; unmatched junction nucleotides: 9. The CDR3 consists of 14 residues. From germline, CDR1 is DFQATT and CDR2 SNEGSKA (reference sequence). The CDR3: CSASGAGDRKTQYF. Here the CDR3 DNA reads TGCAGTGCTAGTGGAGCGGGGGATCGGAAGACCCAGTACTTC.

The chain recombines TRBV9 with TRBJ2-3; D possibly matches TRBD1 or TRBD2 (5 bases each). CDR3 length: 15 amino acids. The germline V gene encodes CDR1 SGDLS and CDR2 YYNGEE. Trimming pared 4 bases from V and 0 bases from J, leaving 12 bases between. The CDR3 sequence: CASSIRDHSTDTQYF. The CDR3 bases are TGTGCCAGCAGCATCCGGGACCACAGCACAGATACGCAGTATTTT.

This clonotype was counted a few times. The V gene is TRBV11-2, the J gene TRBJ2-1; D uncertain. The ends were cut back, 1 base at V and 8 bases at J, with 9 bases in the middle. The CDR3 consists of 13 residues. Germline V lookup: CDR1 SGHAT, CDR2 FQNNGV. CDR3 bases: TGTGCCAGCAGCTTAGTTCTCCCTGATGAGCAGTTCTTC. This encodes CASSLVLPDEQFF.